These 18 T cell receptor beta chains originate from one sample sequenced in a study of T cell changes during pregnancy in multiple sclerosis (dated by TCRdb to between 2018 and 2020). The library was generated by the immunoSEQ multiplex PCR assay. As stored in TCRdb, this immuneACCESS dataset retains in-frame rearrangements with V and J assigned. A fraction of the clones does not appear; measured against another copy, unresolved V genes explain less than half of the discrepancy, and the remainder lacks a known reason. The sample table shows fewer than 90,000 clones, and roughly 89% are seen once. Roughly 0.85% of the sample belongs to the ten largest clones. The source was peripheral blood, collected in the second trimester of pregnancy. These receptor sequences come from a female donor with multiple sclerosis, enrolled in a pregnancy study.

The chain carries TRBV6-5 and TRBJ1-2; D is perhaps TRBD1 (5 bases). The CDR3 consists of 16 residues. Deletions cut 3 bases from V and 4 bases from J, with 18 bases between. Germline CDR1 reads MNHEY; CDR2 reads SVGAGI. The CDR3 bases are TGTGCCAGCAGTTATCGGGGGAGGACCTCCGGCTATGGCTACACCTTC. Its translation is CASSYRGRTSGYGYTF.

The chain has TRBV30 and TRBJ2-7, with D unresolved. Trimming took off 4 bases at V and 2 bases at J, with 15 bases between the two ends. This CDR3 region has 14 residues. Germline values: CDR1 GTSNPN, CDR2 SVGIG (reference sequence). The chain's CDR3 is CAWTPSWPTYEQYF. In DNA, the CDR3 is TGTGCCTGGACCCCTAGTTGGCCTACCTACGAGCAGTACTTC.

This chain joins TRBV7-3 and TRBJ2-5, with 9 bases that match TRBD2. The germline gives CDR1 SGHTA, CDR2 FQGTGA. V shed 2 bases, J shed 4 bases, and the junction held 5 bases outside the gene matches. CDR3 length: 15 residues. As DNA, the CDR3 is TGTGCCAGCAGCTTAGGGGCGGGGGGGACAGAGACCCAGTACTTC. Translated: CASSLGAGGTETQYF.

The CDR3 region is CASSRTGTGLEAFF. In DNA form, the CDR3 reads TGCGCCAGCAGTAGAACCGGGACAGGGCTGGAAGCTTTCTTT. The chain employs TRBV5-1 and TRBJ1-1, with 9 bases fitting TRBD1. The CDR3 loop spans 14 amino acids. Germline V CDR1 and CDR2: SGHRS, YFSETQ. J gave up 8 bases and V 5 bases, and 10 bases lay outside the gene matches. Full variable domain (outside the CDR3, taken from reference TRBV5-1 and TRBJ1-1): KAGVTQTPRYLIKTRGQQVTLSCSPISGHRSVSWYQQTPGQGLQFLFEYFSETQRNKGNFPGRFSGRQFSNSRSEMNVSTLELGDSALYLCASSRTGTGLEAFFGQGTRLTVV.

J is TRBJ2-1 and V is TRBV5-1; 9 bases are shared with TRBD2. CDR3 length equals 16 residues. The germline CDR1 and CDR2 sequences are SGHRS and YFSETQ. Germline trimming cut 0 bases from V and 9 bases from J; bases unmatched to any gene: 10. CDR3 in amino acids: CASSLGGGGVIGEQFF. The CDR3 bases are TGCGCCAGCAGCTTGGGAGGCGGGGGGGTTATCGGTGAGCAGTTCTTC.

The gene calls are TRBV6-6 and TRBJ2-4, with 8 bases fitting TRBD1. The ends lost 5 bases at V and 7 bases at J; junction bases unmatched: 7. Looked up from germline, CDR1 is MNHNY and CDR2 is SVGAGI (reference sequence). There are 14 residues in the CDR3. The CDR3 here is CASSAQGVGNIQYF. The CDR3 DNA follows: TGTGCCAGCAGTGCACAGGGGGTTGGGAACATTCAGTACTTC.

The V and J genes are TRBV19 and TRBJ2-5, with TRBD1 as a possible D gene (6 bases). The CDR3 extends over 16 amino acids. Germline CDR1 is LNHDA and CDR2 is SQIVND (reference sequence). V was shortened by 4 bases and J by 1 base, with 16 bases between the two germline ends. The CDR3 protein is CASSTTLDRPQETQYF. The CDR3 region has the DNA TGTGCCAGTAGTACTACCCTAGACAGGCCCCAAGAGACCCAGTACTTC.

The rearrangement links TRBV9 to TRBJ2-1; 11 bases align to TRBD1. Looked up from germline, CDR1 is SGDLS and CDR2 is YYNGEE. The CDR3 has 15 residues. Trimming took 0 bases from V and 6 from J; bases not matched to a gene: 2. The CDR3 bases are TGTGCCAGCAGCGTAGCCGGGACAGGGGGCAATGAGCAGTTCTTC. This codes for CASSVAGTGGNEQFF. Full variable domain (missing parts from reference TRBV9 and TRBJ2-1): DSGVTQTPKHLITATGQRVTLRCSPRSGDLSVYWYQQSLDQGLQFLIQYYNGEERAKGNILERFSAQQFPDLHSELNLSSLELGDSALYFCASSVAGTGGNEQFFGPGTRLTVL.

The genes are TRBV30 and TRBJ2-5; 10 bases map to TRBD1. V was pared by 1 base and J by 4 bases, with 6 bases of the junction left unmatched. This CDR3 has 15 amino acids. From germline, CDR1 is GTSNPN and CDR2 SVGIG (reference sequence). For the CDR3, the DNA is TGTGCCTGGAGTGGACAGGGGGCTTTGGGAGAGACCCAGTACTTC. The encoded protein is CAWSGQGALGETQYF.

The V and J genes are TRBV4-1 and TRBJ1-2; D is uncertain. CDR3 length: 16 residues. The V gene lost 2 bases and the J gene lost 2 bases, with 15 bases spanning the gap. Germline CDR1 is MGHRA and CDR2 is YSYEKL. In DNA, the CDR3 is TGCGCCAGCAGCCAACTAGGTCTTGGCAGAAACTATGGCTACACCTTC. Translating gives CASSQLGLGRNYGYTF.

The CDR3 region is CASSRDSLQKLFF. In DNA form, the CDR3 reads TGTGCCAGCTCACGGGACAGTCTGCAAAAACTGTTTTTT. V and J are TRBV18 and TRBJ1-4, with TRBD1 identical over 7 bases. Germline CDR1 and CDR2: KGHSH and LQKENI. The CDR3 covers 13 residues. Trimming cost V 4 bases and J 9 bases; bases outside gene matches: 5.

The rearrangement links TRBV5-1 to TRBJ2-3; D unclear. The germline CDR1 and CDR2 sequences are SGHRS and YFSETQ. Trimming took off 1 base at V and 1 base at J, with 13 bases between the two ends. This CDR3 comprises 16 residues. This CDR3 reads CASSLLTTGGTDTQYF. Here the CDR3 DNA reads TGCGCCAGCAGCTTGTTGACAACCGGCGGCACAGATACGCAGTATTTT.

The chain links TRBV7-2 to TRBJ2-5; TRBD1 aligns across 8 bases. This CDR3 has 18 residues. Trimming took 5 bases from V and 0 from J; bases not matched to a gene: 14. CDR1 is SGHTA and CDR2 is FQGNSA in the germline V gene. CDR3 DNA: TGTGCCAGCAGCGGCGAAGAGTTCGGGACAGGATACCAAGAGACCCAGTACTTC. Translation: CASSGEEFGTGYQETQYF.

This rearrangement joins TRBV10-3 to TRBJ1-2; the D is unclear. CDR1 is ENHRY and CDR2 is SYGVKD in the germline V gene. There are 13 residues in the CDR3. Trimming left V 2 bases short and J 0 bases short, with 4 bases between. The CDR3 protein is CAISETSNYGYTF. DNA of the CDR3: TGTGCCATCAGTGAGACTTCTAACTATGGCTACACCTTC.

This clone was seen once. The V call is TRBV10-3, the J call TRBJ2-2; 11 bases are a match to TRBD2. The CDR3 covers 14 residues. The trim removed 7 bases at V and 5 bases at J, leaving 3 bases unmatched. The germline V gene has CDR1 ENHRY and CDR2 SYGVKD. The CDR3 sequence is CAITASGGTGELFF. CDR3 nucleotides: TGTGCCATCACGGCTAGCGGGGGGACCGGGGAGCTGTTTTTT.

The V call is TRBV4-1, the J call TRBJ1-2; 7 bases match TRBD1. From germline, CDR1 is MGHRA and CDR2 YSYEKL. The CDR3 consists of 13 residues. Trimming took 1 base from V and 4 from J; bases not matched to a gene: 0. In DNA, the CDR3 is TGCGCCAGCAGCCAAGGGACAGGCTATGGCTACACCTTC. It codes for CASSQGTGYGYTF.

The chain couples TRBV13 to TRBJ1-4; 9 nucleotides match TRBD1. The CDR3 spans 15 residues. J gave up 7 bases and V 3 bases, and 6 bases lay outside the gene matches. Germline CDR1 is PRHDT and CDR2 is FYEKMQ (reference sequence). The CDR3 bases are TGTGCCAGCAGCTTCCGGACAGGGGCGGGTGAAAAACTGTTTTTT. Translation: CASSFRTGAGEKLFF.

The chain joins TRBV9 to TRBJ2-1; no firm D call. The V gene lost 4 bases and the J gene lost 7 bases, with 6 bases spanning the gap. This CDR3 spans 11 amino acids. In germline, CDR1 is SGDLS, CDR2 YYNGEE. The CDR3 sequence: CASSLSNEQFF. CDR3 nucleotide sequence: TGTGCCAGCAGCCTATCGAATGAGCAGTTCTTC.